These 18 T cell receptor beta chains originate from one sample sequenced in a study of shared clonotypes between healthy human individuals. Repertoires were generated with immunoSEQ multiplex PCR, while TCRdb's copy carries only in-frame clones and drops some. This sample carries around 2,100,000 clones, about 95% of them seen once, and the ten largest clones take around 1.2%. Selected positively for CCR7 and CD45RO-negative, naive CD8 cells excluded terminally differentiated effector memory CD45RA+ cells. The sample comprised naive CD8+ T cells sorted from blood. The receptors were sampled from a man younger than 35 in good health.

This chain connects TRBV6-5 to TRBJ1-1; D is perhaps TRBD1 (6 bases). Germline loops: CDR1 MNHEY, CDR2 SVGAGI. The V end lost 4 bases, the J end lost 3 bases, and 12 bases lay between the germline ends. The CDR3 contains 14 residues. CDR3 sequence: CASSSRGRDTEAFF. The CDR3 DNA reads as TGTGCCAGCAGTTCGAGGGGGAGGGACACTGAAGCTTTCTTT.

The genes are TRBV4-3 and TRBJ2-1, with a tentative D call TRBD2 (5 bases). Trimming removed 6 bases from V and 0 bases from J, with 12 bases in between. The CDR3 extends over 15 amino acids. Per the germline V gene, CDR1 is LGHNA and CDR2 is YSLEER. CDR3: CASSQLRGSYNEQFF. DNA of the CDR3: TGCGCCAGCAGTCAATTACGGGGCTCCTACAATGAGCAGTTCTTC.

This clone is a singleton in its sample. The chain is built from TRBV5-4 and TRBJ2-7; D call uncertain. Deletions cut 0 bases from V and 6 bases from J, with 10 bases between. CDR3 length equals 13 residues. Looked up from germline, CDR1 is SGHNT and CDR2 is YYREEE (reference sequence). The CDR3 DNA reads as TGTGCCAGCAGCTTGGTGGAAAGCGCCGAGCAGTACTTC. Encoded protein: CASSLVESAEQYF.

V usage is TRBV5-4 and J usage is TRBJ2-1, with unresolved D. The CDR3 extends over 13 amino acids. Germline V gene sequence: CDR1 SGHNT, CDR2 YYREEE (reference sequence). V was trimmed by 2 bases and J by 5 bases, leaving 8 bases between them. DNA for the CDR3: TGTGCCAGCAGCTTTTACCACAACAATGAGCAGTTCTTC. Amino acids: CASSFYHNNEQFF.

The V gene is TRBV28, the J gene TRBJ1-4; D not resolved. The CDR3 is 14 amino acids. V lost 6 bases and J lost 0, with 8 bases in between. CDR1 is MDHEN, CDR2 SYDVKM, per germline. The CDR3, as DNA: TGTGCCAGCAGCTTCGTTGCAACTAATGAAAAACTGTTTTTT. Protein: CASSFVATNEKLFF.

The chain is built from TRBV28 and TRBJ2-2; 8 nucleotides agree with TRBD1. This CDR3 spans 15 amino acids. Germline loops: CDR1 MDHEN, CDR2 SYDVKM. V shed 5 bases and J 2 bases; nucleotides not matched to a gene: 4. The CDR3 is CASSETGGNTGELFF. The DNA for the CDR3 is TGTGCCAGCAGTGAAACAGGGGGTAACACCGGGGAGCTGTTTTTT. The full variable domain, in which reference TRBV28 and TRBJ2-2 provide the parts outside the CDR3, is DVKVTQSSRYLVKRTGEKVFLECVQDMDHENMFWYRQDPGLGLRLIYFSYDVKMKEKGDIPEGYSVSREKKERFSLILESASTNQTSMYLCASSETGGNTGELFFGEGSRLTVL.

The rearrangement uses TRBV30 and TRBJ1-4; 8 bases are shared with TRBD1. This CDR3 has 15 amino acids. Germline CDR1 and CDR2: GTSNPN and SVGIG (reference sequence). The J segment lost 8 bases and the V segment lost 0 bases, leaving 8 bases of the junction unmatched. CDR3 residues: CAWSVGAGGREKLFF. DNA for the CDR3: TGTGCCTGGAGTGTAGGGGCAGGGGGCCGAGAAAAACTGTTTTTT.

The chain links TRBV5-1 to TRBJ2-7, with D tentatively TRBD1 (5 bases). CDR3 length: 14 amino acids. Germline V CDR1 and CDR2: SGHRS, YFSETQ. The ends were cut back, 0 bases at V and 5 bases at J, with 12 bases in the middle. CDR3 coding DNA: TGCGCCAGCAGCTTGGAGGGGTTTACTAACGAGCAGTACTTC. It codes for CASSLEGFTNEQYF.

The chain carries TRBV10-2 and TRBJ2-7; 8 bases are shared with TRBD1. Germline V lookup: CDR1 WSHSY, CDR2 SAAADI. The CDR3 loop spans 18 amino acids. V lost 0 bases and J lost 0; bases outside the gene matches: 10. The CDR3 here is CASSESRPGQESSYEQYF. For the CDR3, the DNA is TGCGCCAGCAGTGAGTCGAGGCCGGGACAGGAAAGCTCCTACGAGCAGTACTTC.

The chain carries TRBV11-3 and TRBJ2-3; D remains unclear. In germline, CDR1 is SGHNT, CDR2 YENEEA. This CDR3 comprises 17 residues. V shed 1 base and J shed 0 bases, with 14 bases lying between them. The DNA of the CDR3 is TGTGCCAGCAGCTTAGGTCGGGTCACCACCAGCACAGATACGCAGTATTTT. This gives the protein CASSLGRVTTSTDTQYF. The full variable domain, completed using reference TRBV11-3 and TRBJ2-3, is EAGVVQSPRYKIIEKKQPVAFWCNPISGHNTLYWYLQNLGQGPELLIRYENEEAVDDSQLPKDRFSAERLKGVDSTLKIQPAELGDSAVYLCASSLGRVTTSTDTQYFGPGTRLTVL.

This clone was recorded a few times. The genes are TRBV4-1 and TRBJ2-5; D perhaps matches TRBD1 (6 bases). V was shortened by 1 base and J by 5 bases, with 14 bases between the two germline ends. The CDR3 is made up of 15 amino acids. Germline assignment: CDR1 MGHRA and CDR2 YSYEKL. The CDR3 DNA reads TGCGCCAGCAGCCAAGGAGGGGGATATGAGGAGACCCAGTACTTC. This gives the protein CASSQGGGYEETQYF.

This clone has just one count. CDR3 amino acids: CASSLGQGGWYEQYF. For the CDR3, the DNA is TGTGCCAGCAGCTTGGGACAGGGGGGGTGGTACGAGCAGTACTTC. The chain uses TRBV7-9 and TRBJ2-7; 11 positions match TRBD1. CDR3 length: 15 residues. Germline V gene sequence: CDR1 SEHNR, CDR2 FQNEAQ (reference sequence). With 3 bases clipped from V and 4 bases from J, the junction kept 5 bases outside the gene matches.

V usage is TRBV10-3 and J usage is TRBJ1-1; TRBD1 is a possible D gene (5 bases). Trimming pared 5 bases from V and 1 base from J, leaving 17 bases between. Germline V gene data show CDR1 as ENHRY and CDR2 as SYGVKD. This CDR3 has 16 amino acids. CDR3 in DNA: TGTGCCATCAGTTGGGACGGTGGGTTCTCGAACACTGAAGCTTTCTTT. It translates to CAISWDGGFSNTEAFF.

The CDR3 sequence is CASSSRRQTGGEGEQFF. DNA of the CDR3: TGTGCCAGCAGTTCTCGGCGCCAAACGGGGGGCGAGGGTGAGCAGTTCTTC. This chain joins TRBV28 and TRBJ2-1; maybe TRBD2 (7 bases). The germline gives CDR1 MDHEN, CDR2 SYDVKM. V was trimmed by 4 bases and J by 9 bases, leaving 25 bases between them. The CDR3 runs 17 residues.

The rearrangement links TRBV28 to TRBJ1-2, with D possibly TRBD1 on 5 matching bases. Germline lookup yields CDR1 MDHEN and CDR2 SYDVKM. V gave up 3 bases and J gave up 2 bases, with 13 bases separating them. The CDR3 is 15 amino acids. The CDR3 DNA reads as TGTGCCAGCAGTTTGCAAAGACGGGGGAACTATGGCTACACCTTC. It encodes CASSLQRRGNYGYTF.

For this clone: This sample also contains other DNA sequences that code for the same CDR3. V is TRBV4-1 and J is TRBJ2-7; possibly TRBD1 for D (5 bases). Between the trimmed V and J ends, which lost 1 base and 3 bases, there was a span of 10 bases. The V gene's germline CDR1 is MGHRA and CDR2 YSYEKL. This CDR3 is 14 amino acids long. The CDR3 spells CASSQAEQGYEQYF. The CDR3 nucleotides are TGCGCCAGCAGCCAAGCCGAGCAGGGCTACGAGCAGTACTTC.

J is TRBJ2-7 and V is TRBV30; 7 positions agree with TRBD1. Germline V gene lookup returns CDR1 GTSNPN and CDR2 SVGIG (reference sequence). The CDR3 sequence is 14 residues long. The V segment lost 1 base and the J segment 2 bases; nucleotides outside the gene matches: 5. CDR3 amino acids: CAWSAHRGPYEQYF. The CDR3 nucleotides read TGTGCCTGGAGTGCGCACAGGGGCCCCTACGAGCAGTACTTC.

In regard to this clone: The same CDR3 also results from other DNA sequences found in this sample. J is TRBJ1-1 and V is TRBV6-1; 7 bases line up with TRBD1. Germline assignment: CDR1 MNHNS and CDR2 SASEGT. The CDR3 contains 13 residues. Trimming took 5 bases from V and 1 from J; bases not matched to a gene: 1. CDR3 in amino acids: CASSRTGNTEAFF. The DNA of the CDR3 is TGTGCCAGCAGTAGGACAGGGAACACTGAAGCTTTCTTT.